This TCR beta chain emerged from a study of blood T cell repertoires in COVID-19. Generated by immunoSEQ multiplex PCR, the TCRdb table keeps only in-frame clones and is missing some. The repertoire holds around 150,000 clones, with around 76% as singletons. V gave up 1 base and J gave up 6 bases; unmatched junction bases: 6. Germline values: CDR1 SSHAT, CDR2 FNYEAQ (reference sequence). There are 15 residues in the CDR3. The sequenced sample consisted of peripheral blood. The chain joins TRBV7-7 to TRBJ2-7, with 10 bases identical to TRBD2. The origin of this receptor is a man aged 55 to 70 with acute or convalescent COVID-19. The DNA of the CDR3 is TGTGCCAGCAGCTTAGGGGTAGCGGGAGGTGGCGAGCAGTACTTC. The encoded protein is CASSLGVAGGGEQYF.